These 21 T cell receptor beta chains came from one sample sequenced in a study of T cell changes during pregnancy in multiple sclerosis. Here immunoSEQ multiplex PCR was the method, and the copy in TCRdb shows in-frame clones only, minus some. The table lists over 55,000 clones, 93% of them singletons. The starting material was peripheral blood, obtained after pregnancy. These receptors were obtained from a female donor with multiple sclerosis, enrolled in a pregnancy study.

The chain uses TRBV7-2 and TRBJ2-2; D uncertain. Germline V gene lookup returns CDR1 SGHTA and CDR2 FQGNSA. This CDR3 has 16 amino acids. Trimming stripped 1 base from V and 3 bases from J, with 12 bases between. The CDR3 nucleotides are TGTGCCAGCAGCTTAGGAATGAGGCCACACACCGGGGAGCTGTTTTTT. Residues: CASSLGMRPHTGELFF.

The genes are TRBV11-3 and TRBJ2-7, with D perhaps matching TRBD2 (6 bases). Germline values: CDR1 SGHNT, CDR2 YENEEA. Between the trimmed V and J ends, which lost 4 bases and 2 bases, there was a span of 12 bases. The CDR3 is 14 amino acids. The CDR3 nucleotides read TGTGCCAGCAGCTGGCGGGACGCAGCCTACGAGCAGTACTTC. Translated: CASSWRDAAYEQYF. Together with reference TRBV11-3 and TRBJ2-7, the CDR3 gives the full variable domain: EAGVVQSPRYKIIEKKQPVAFWCNPISGHNTLYWYLQNLGQGPELLIRYENEEAVDDSQLPKDRFSAERLKGVDSTLKIQPAELGDSAVYLCASSWRDAAYEQYFGPGTRLTVT.

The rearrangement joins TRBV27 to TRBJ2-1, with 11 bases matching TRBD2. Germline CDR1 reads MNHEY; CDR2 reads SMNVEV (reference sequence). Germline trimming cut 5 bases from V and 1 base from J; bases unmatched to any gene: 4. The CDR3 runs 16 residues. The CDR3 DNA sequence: TGTGCCAGCAGTGCCACTAGCGGGGGTTCCTACAATGAGCAGTTCTTC. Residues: CASSATSGGSYNEQFF.

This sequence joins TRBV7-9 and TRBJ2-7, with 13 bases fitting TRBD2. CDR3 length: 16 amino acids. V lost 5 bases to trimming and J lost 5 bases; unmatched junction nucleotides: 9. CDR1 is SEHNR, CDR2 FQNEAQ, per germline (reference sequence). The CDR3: CASSAGLAGSAHEQYF. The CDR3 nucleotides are TGTGCCAGCAGCGCGGGACTAGCGGGAAGCGCACACGAGCAGTACTTC.

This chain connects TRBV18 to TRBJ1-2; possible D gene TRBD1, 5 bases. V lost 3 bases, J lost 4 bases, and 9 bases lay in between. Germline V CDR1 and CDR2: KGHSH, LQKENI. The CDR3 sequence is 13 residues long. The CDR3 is CASSPPDSYGYTF. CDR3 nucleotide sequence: TGTGCCAGCTCACCGCCCGACAGCTATGGCTACACCTTC. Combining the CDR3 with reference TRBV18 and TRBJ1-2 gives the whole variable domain NAGVMQNPRHLVRRRGQEARLRCSPMKGHSHVYWYRQLPEEGLKFMVYLQKENIIDESGMPKERFSAEFPKEGPSILRIQQVVRGDSAAYFCASSPPDSYGYTFGSGTRLTVV.

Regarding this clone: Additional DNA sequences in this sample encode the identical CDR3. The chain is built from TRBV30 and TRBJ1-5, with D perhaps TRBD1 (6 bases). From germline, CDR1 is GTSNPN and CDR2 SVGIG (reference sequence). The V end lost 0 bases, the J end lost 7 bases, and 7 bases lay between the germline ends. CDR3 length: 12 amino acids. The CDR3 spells CAWSVQGQPQHF. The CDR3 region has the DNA TGTGCCTGGAGTGTACAGGGACAGCCCCAGCATTTT.

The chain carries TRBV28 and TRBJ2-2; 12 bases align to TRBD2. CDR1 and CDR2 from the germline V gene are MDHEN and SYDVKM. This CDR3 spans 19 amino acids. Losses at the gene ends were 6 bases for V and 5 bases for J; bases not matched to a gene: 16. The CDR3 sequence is CASRKNVLAGGPRTGELFF. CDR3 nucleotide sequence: TGTGCCAGCAGAAAAAACGTTCTAGCGGGAGGGCCCCGAACCGGGGAGCTGTTTTTT. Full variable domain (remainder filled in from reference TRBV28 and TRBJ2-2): DVKVTQSSRYLVKRTGEKVFLECVQDMDHENMFWYRQDPGLGLRLIYFSYDVKMKEKGDIPEGYSVSREKKERFSLILESASTNQTSMYLCASRKNVLAGGPRTGELFFGEGSRLTVL.

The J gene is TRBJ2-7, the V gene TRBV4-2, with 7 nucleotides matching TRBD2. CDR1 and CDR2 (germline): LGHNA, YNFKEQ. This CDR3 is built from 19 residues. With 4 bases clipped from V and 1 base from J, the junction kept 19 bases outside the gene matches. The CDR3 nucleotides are TGTGCCAGCAGCCGGGGCATCTCTAGCGGCGGGGTGGGATCCTACGAGCAGTACTTC. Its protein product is CASSRGISSGGVGSYEQYF.

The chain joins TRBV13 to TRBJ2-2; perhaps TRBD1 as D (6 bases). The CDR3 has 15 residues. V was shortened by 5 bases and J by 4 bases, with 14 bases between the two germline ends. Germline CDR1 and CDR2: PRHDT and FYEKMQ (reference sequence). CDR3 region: CASSMTGFFTGELFF. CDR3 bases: TGTGCCAGCAGCATGACAGGATTTTTCACCGGGGAGCTGTTTTTT.

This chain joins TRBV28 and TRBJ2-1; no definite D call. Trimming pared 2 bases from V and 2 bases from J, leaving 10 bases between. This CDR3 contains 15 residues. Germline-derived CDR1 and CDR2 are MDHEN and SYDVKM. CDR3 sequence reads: CASSLGDSPYNEQFF. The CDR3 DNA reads TGTGCCAGCAGTTTAGGTGACTCACCCTACAATGAGCAGTTCTTC.

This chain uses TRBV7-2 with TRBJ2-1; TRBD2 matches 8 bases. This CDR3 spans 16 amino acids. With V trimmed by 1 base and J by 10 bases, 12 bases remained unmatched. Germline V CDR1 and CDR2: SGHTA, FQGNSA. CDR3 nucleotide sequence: TGTGCCAGCAGCTTAGGAACAGGACTAGCAGGATTGGAGCAGTTCTTC. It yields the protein CASSLGTGLAGLEQFF.

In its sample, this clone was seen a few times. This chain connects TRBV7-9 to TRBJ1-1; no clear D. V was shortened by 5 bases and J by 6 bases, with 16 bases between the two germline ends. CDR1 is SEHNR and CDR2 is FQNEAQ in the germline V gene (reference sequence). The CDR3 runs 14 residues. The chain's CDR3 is CASSPRYVTPEAFF. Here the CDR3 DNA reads TGTGCCAGCAGCCCCCGATACGTCACTCCTGAAGCTTTCTTT.

CDR3 bases: TGTGCCAGCAGCGGACAGGAGGGGGGCTACACCTTC. Translation gives CASSGQEGGYTF. This chain joins TRBV2 and TRBJ1-2, with 7 nucleotides matching TRBD1. Per the germline V gene, CDR1 is SNHLY and CDR2 is FYNNEI. Trimming at V came to 6 bases and at J to 8 bases, leaving 6 bases not matched to a gene. The CDR3 has 12 residues.

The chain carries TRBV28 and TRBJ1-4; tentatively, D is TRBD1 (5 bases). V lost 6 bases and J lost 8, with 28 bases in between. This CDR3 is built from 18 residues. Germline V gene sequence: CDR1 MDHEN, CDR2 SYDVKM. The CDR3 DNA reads TGTGCCAGCAGGACAATTGGGGGAGGATTCGTCGCAGGGGAAAAACTGTTTTTT. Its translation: CASRTIGGGFVAGEKLFF. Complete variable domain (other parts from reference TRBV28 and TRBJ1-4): DVKVTQSSRYLVKRTGEKVFLECVQDMDHENMFWYRQDPGLGLRLIYFSYDVKMKEKGDIPEGYSVSREKKERFSLILESASTNQTSMYLCASRTIGGGFVAGEKLFFGSGTQLSVL.

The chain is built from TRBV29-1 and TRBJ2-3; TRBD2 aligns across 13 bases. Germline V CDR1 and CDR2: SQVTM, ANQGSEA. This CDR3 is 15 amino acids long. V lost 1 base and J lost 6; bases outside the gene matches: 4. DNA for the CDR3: TGCAGCGTTGAAGTAGGACTAGCGGGAGTCGATACGCAGTATTTT. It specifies CSVEVGLAGVDTQYF.

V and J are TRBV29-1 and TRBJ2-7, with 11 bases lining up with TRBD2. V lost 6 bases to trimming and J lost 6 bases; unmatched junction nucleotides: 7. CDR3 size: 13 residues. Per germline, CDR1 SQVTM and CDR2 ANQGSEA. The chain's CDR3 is CSVLTSGISEQYF. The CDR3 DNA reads TGCAGCGTCCTGACTAGCGGGATCAGCGAGCAGTACTTC.

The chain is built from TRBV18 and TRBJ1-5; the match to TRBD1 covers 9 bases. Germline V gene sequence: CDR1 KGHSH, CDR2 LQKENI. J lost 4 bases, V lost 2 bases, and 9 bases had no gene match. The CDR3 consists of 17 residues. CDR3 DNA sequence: TGTGCCAGCTCACCAACTCGACAGGGGGAAGAGAATCAGCCCCAGCATTTT. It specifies CASSPTRQGEENQPQHF. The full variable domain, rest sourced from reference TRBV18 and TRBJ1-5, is NAGVMQNPRHLVRRRGQEARLRCSPMKGHSHVYWYRQLPEEGLKFMVYLQKENIIDESGMPKERFSAEFPKEGPSILRIQQVVRGDSAAYFCASSPTRQGEENQPQHFGDGTRLSIL.

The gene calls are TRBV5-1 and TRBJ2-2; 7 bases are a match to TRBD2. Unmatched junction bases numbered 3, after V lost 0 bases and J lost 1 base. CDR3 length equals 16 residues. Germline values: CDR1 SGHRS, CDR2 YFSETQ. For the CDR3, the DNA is TGCGCCAGCAGCTTGGATGGCGGGAGGAACACCGGGGAGCTGTTTTTT. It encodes CASSLDGGRNTGELFF. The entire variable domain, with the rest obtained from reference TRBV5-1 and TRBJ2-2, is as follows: KAGVTQTPRYLIKTRGQQVTLSCSPISGHRSVSWYQQTPGQGLQFLFEYFSETQRNKGNFPGRFSGRQFSNSRSEMNVSTLELGDSALYLCASSLDGGRNTGELFFGEGSRLTVL.

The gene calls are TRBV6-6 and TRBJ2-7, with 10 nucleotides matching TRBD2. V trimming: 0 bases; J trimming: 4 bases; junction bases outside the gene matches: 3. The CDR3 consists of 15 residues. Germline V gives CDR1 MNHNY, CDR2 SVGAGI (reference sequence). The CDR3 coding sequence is TGTGCCAGCAGTTACTCAAGCGGGGGGGAATACGAGCAGTACTTC. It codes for CASSYSSGGEYEQYF.

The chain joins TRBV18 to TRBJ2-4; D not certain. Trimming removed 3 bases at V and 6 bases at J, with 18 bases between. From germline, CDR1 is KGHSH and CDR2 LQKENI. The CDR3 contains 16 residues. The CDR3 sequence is CASSPSRTKAGNIQYF. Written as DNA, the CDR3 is TGTGCCAGCTCACCCTCGAGAACAAAGGCAGGAAACATTCAGTACTTC.

The CDR3 loop reads CSAKGPAAQYF. DNA of the CDR3: TGCAGTGCTAAAGGTCCCGCGGCCCAGTACTTC. This chain links TRBV20-1 with TRBJ2-5; D uncertain. Trimming left V 4 bases short and J 9 bases short, with 12 bases between. The germline V gene has CDR1 DFQATT and CDR2 SNEGSKA (reference sequence). CDR3 length: 11 amino acids.